Sequencing of this T cell receptor (beta chain) was carried out in a study of T cell responses to AZD1222 COVID-19 vaccine. Study in general: Analysis merged second doses at about 4 or about 12 weeks.

The repertoire was sequenced with immunoSEQ multiplex PCR; TCRdb's copy has only in-frame clones and lacks some. Here the sample spans 90,000 to 120,000 clones, 80% to 90% being singletons. Germline assignment: CDR1 KGHSH and CDR2 LQKENI. V shed 3 bases and J shed 5 bases, with 11 bases lying between them. CDR3 size: 14 residues. This clone was detected only once. Its antigen is not identified. Study conclusions and caveats: With dominance at 160-218 and 743-854, vaccine-associated CD4 TCRs spanned spike. Epitopes outside B.1.351 and B.1.1.7 mutated regions reportedly drew nearly half of spike TCRs. The donor cohort was predominantly white British with a female majority, and clonal diversity may have been underestimated.

This chain connects TRBV18 to TRBJ2-4, with D unclear. The TCR was taken from an adult in good health. This specimen consisted of peripheral blood, obtained on day 0 of AZD1222 vaccination. The CDR3 protein is CASSPSEFENIQYF. The CDR3 DNA follows: TGTGCCAGCTCACCGTCGGAGTTTGAAAACATTCAGTACTTC.